These 20 T cell receptor beta chains were all obtained from the same sample, sequenced in a study of OX40 agonist ivuxolimab in advanced cancers. Produced via immunoSEQ multiplex PCR; TCRdb's table is partial and in-frame only. The table shows some 64,000 clones, with 92% occurring only once. Sequences were derived from CD4+ or CD8+ T cells sorted from blood, sampled in a trial of the OX40 agonist ivuxolimab. These receptors were taken from an adult with an advanced solid tumor such as melanoma, head and neck, liver or kidney cancer.

The chain employs TRBV13 and TRBJ1-6, with no clear D. Germline values: CDR1 PRHDT, CDR2 FYEKMQ (reference sequence). V was cut by 1 base and J by 9 bases, with 10 bases left in between. The CDR3 is 14 amino acids. The CDR3 region has the DNA TGTGCCAGCAGCTTAGATCACCGGGGTTCACCCCTCCACTTT. Translated, it gives CASSLDHRGSPLHF.

The J gene is TRBJ1-6, the V gene TRBV28, with TRBD1 as a possible D gene (6 bases). V lost 9 bases to trimming and J lost 6 bases, with 21 bases between them. The germline CDR1 and CDR2 sequences are MDHEN and SYDVKM. CDR3 length equals 16 residues. CDR3 protein: CASLEGGLLLNSPLHF. Here the CDR3 DNA reads TGTGCCAGTCTTGAAGGGGGGCTGCTACTTAATTCACCCCTCCACTTT. Combining the CDR3 with reference TRBV28 and TRBJ1-6 gives the whole variable domain DVKVTQSSRYLVKRTGEKVFLECVQDMDHENMFWYRQDPGLGLRLIYFSYDVKMKEKGDIPEGYSVSREKKERFSLILESASTNQTSMYLCASLEGGLLLNSPLHFGNGTRLTVT.

The chain has TRBV20-1 and TRBJ2-1; D is ambiguous. The CDR3 has 10 amino acids. CDR1 is DFQATT and CDR2 is SNEGSKA in the germline V gene (reference sequence). CDR3 DNA: TGCAGCTGGGGTTGGAATGAGCAGTTCTTC. It is translated as CSWGWNEQFF.

The chain combines TRBV28 with TRBJ1-2; TRBD1 matches at 7 bases. The CDR3 loop spans 15 amino acids. Looked up from germline, CDR1 is MDHEN and CDR2 is SYDVKM. Trimming took 6 bases from V and 3 from J; bases not matched to a gene: 10. CDR3 DNA: TGTGCCAGCAGACCATCCGGTAGGGGGCACTATGGCTACACCTTC. This translates into CASRPSGRGHYGYTF.

The rearrangement uses TRBV27 and TRBJ2-3; no firm D call. With 4 bases removed from V and 0 bases from J, the gap between germline ends came to 5 bases. Germline CDR1 MNHEY, CDR2 SMNVEV (reference sequence). This CDR3 is built from 13 residues. CDR3 sequence (DNA): TGTGCCAGCAGTTGGGGAAGCACAGATACGCAGTATTTT. It specifies CASSWGSTDTQYF.

The gene calls are TRBV7-9 and TRBJ2-1; D not resolved. Looked up from germline, CDR1 is SEHNR and CDR2 is FQNEAQ (reference sequence). Between the trimmed V and J ends, which lost 5 bases and 7 bases, there was a span of 12 bases. CDR3 length equals 13 residues. This CDR3 is CASSERTRNEQFF. The CDR3 DNA reads TGTGCCAGCAGCGAACGGACGCGTAATGAGCAGTTCTTC. The full variable domain, its missing parts supplied by reference TRBV7-9 and TRBJ2-1, is DTGVSQNPRHKITKRGQNVTFRCDPISEHNRLYWYRQTLGQGPEFLTYFQNEAQLEKSRLLSDRFSAERPKGSFSTLEIQRTEQGDSAMYLCASSERTRNEQFFGPGTRLTVL.

The rearrangement links TRBV6-5 to TRBJ1-6, with a weak D call TRBD1 (5 bases). This CDR3 spans 15 amino acids. The V end was cut by 6 bases, the J end by 14 bases, with 23 bases between. Germline assignment: CDR1 MNHEY and CDR2 SVGAGI. As DNA, the CDR3 is TGTGCCAGCAGATGGGACGCAATAAGCCTTCAAGCCCTCCACTTT. It encodes CASRWDAISLQALHF.

CDR3 DNA sequence: TGTGCCAGCAGTTACGAGGCGGTGAACACTGAAGCTTTCTTT. It specifies CASSYEAVNTEAFF. The gene calls are TRBV6-5 and TRBJ1-1; no clear D. Germline V gene data show CDR1 as MNHEY and CDR2 as SVGAGI. This CDR3 spans 14 amino acids. Between the trimmed V and J ends, which lost 2 bases and 0 bases, there was a span of 7 bases.

The chain uses TRBV6-1 and TRBJ2-5; the match to TRBD2 covers 11 bases. The CDR3 is 20 residues long. V lost 0 bases and J lost 8; bases outside the gene matches: 20. Germline V gives CDR1 MNHNS, CDR2 SASEGT. CDR3 residues: CASSEALRSGGALGFSTQYF. CDR3 nucleotides: TGTGCCAGCAGTGAAGCGCTCCGTAGCGGGGGGGCCCTCGGTTTCAGCACCCAGTACTTC.

The chain carries TRBV30 and TRBJ1-1; TRBD1 agrees at 7 bases. With 2 bases clipped from V and 5 bases from J, the junction kept 8 bases outside the gene matches. There are 14 residues in the CDR3. CDR1 GTSNPN and CDR2 SVGIG come from the germline V gene (reference sequence). In DNA form, the CDR3 reads TGTGCCTGGAGTCTGACGACAGGGTCGACTGAAGCTTTCTTT. Translation gives CAWSLTTGSTEAFF.

The chain employs TRBV9 and TRBJ1-1; unclear D gene. Per germline, CDR1 SGDLS and CDR2 YYNGEE. CDR3 length: 14 amino acids. Trimming pared 6 bases from V and 1 base from J, leaving 13 bases between. This chain's CDR3 is CASTPAARNTEAFF. The CDR3 region has the DNA TGTGCCAGCACCCCGGCCGCCCGGAACACTGAAGCTTTCTTT.

The V gene is TRBV10-3, the J gene TRBJ2-7; a weak D match, TRBD2 (7 bases). From germline, CDR1 is ENHRY and CDR2 SYGVKD. The V and J ends lost 4 bases and 3 bases respectively, with 13 bases between them. The CDR3 loop spans 14 amino acids. The DNA of the CDR3 is TGTGCCATCAGTGCCGGGGGGCTGAACTACGAGCAGTACTTC. Protein: CAISAGGLNYEQYF.

The chain uses TRBV10-3 and TRBJ2-7; TRBD1 agrees at 10 bases. Germline loops: CDR1 ENHRY, CDR2 SYGVKD. J gave up 7 bases and V 5 bases, and 14 bases lay outside the gene matches. The CDR3 consists of 16 residues. CDR3 sequence (DNA): TGTGCCATCAGTTCTACTTACCGGGACAGGGGTAAGGAGCAGTACTTC. This encodes CAISSTYRDRGKEQYF.

The V gene is TRBV21-1, the J gene TRBJ2-1; the listed D gene, TRBD2, was not tested against the DNA. TRBV21-1 is a pseudogene. The CDR3 spans 14 residues. For the CDR3, the DNA is TGTGCCAGGCGCGGGGAGAGCTCCTACAATGAGCAGTTCTTC. Residues: CARRGESSYNEQFF.

The gene calls are TRBV18 and TRBJ1-4, with D unresolved. The CDR3 totals 13 residues. Germline V gives CDR1 KGHSH, CDR2 LQKENI. V shed 2 bases and J shed 0 bases, with 1 base lying between them. In nucleotides, the CDR3 is TGTGCCAGCTCACCAGCAACTAATGAAAAACTGTTTTTT. Residues: CASSPATNEKLFF.

This sequence joins TRBV28 and TRBJ1-5; D gene unclear. With 6 bases removed from V and 11 bases from J, the gap between germline ends came to 20 bases. CDR1 MDHEN and CDR2 SYDVKM come from the germline V gene. There are 14 residues in the CDR3. The CDR3 reads CASSRSRFLLAQHF. The DNA for the CDR3 is TGTGCCAGCAGCCGAAGCAGGTTTTTGTTGGCCCAGCATTTT.

This sequence joins TRBV15 and TRBJ2-1, with a weak D call TRBD1 (6 bases). This CDR3 contains 14 residues. Germline-derived CDR1 and CDR2 are LNHNV and YYDKDF (reference sequence). Trimming stripped 0 bases from V and 7 bases from J, with 10 bases between. CDR3 region: CATSRDTGWNEQFF. The CDR3 DNA is TGTGCCACCAGCAGAGATACAGGGTGGAATGAGCAGTTCTTC.

The chain joins TRBV9 to TRBJ2-2; the match to TRBD2 covers 8 bases. V lost 6 bases to trimming and J lost 7 bases; unmatched junction nucleotides: 14. CDR1 SGDLS and CDR2 YYNGEE come from the germline V gene. The CDR3 contains 16 residues. CDR3 sequence reads: CASTSTGTRNSGELFF. CDR3 DNA sequence: TGTGCCAGCACCTCGACCGGGACTAGAAATAGCGGGGAGCTGTTTTTT. The variable domain in full, completed from reference TRBV9 and TRBJ2-2, reads DSGVTQTPKHLITATGQRVTLRCSPRSGDLSVYWYQQSLDQGLQFLIQYYNGEERAKGNILERFSAQQFPDLHSELNLSSLELGDSALYFCASTSTGTRNSGELFFGEGSRLTVL.

This clone was counted a single time. The chain combines TRBV7-9 with TRBJ2-3, with unresolved D. Germline-derived CDR1 and CDR2 are SEHNR and FQNEAQ (reference sequence). This CDR3 contains 14 residues. With 1 base removed from V and 0 bases from J, the gap between germline ends came to 5 bases. The CDR3 sequence: CASSLGASTDTQYF. CDR3 nucleotide sequence: TGTGCCAGCAGCTTAGGGGCTAGCACAGATACGCAGTATTTT.

This chain joins TRBV9 and TRBJ2-3; unclear D gene. CDR1 and CDR2 from the germline V gene are SGDLS and YYNGEE. The V end was cut by 0 bases, the J end by 6 bases, with 5 bases between. The CDR3 extends over 12 amino acids. The CDR3 here is CASSVGFDTQYF. The CDR3 bases are TGTGCCAGCAGCGTAGGTTTCGATACGCAGTATTTT.